This T cell receptor beta chain emerged from a study of cytomegalovirus exposure and HLA in healthy donors. About the research overall: Earlier, 90 million to 140 million unique TCR beta sequences were recovered from about 170 million T cells by an analysis. Membership in the Caucasian-associated ancestry cluster was found for around four fifths of approximately 400 genotyped donors.

CDR3 size: 14 residues. V trimming: 4 bases; J trimming: 7 bases; junction bases outside the gene matches: 6. Germline CDR1 reads SGHTA; CDR2 reads FQGTGA. A multiplex PCR was run with 60 Vbeta primers and 13 Jbeta primers. Data came from immunoSEQ multiplex PCR; TCRdb stores just in-frame clones and leaves some out. The sample has around 99,000 clones; around two thirds are singletons. Comments on this clone: What it recognizes is unknown.

General study results and limits: Clonal expansion was found to be greater in HLA-associated TCR beta chains than in equally common others in a later analysis.

V and J are TRBV7-3 and TRBJ2-2; 7 bases align to TRBD1. Input material: PBMCs. This clonotype was sampled from a woman between 40 and 50 years old in good health and CMV-seropositive. The CDR3 DNA follows: TGTGCCAGCAGCTACCAACAGGGGTTCGGGGAGCTGTTTTTT. It encodes CASSYQQGFGELFF.